This T cell receptor (beta chain) was obtained from a study of early T cells in non-severe SARS-CoV-2 infection. In the study overall: Sequencing targeted bulk RNA from unsorted whole blood, leaving chains unpaired.

Unique molecular identifiers tagged individual cDNA molecules. MiXCR, applied by TCRdb to the 5' RACE reads, yields one record per CDR3 protein. The sample gives about 42,000 distinct CDR3 sequences, roughly 6% of which show up once; about 8% is in the top ten. This clonotype was recorded at least ten times. Its target is not known. Study-level results: Anti-spike CD8 responses were favored by VDJdb matching, which missed private and CD4 specificities.

CDR1 and CDR2 (germline): PRHDT, FYEKMQ (reference sequence). Germline trimming cut 5 bases from V and 0 bases from J; bases unmatched to any gene: 7. The CDR3 consists of 15 residues. J is TRBJ2-7 and V is TRBV13; 7 bases match TRBD2. Sequenced here: whole blood, sampled at baseline. The sequence was obtained from an adult who was a healthcare worker with PCR-confirmed SARS-CoV-2 infection or an uninfected control (not recorded which). Written as DNA, the CDR3 is TGTGCCAGCAGCCCACGTCTAGCGGTCTCCTACGAGCAGTACTTC. This encodes CASSPRLAVSYEQYF.